These 32 T cell receptor beta chains share one sample of origin, sequenced in a study of shared clonotypes between healthy human individuals. Clones were sequenced by immunoSEQ multiplex PCR, and TCRdb holds only the in-frame ones, with some missing. The sample has more than 850,000 clones; around three quarters are singletons. Material: memory CD4+ T cells from PBMCs. Subset given: CD45RA-negative fraction. These receptors all stem from a man aged 18 to 29 in good health. Some clones in this sample may be carry-over from other donors' samples.

J is TRBJ1-3 and V is TRBV5-1; D not certain. Deletions cut 1 base from V and 0 bases from J, with 8 bases between. This CDR3 has 15 residues. Germline V gene data show CDR1 as SGHRS and CDR2 as YFSETQ. CDR3 DNA sequence: TGCGCCAGCAGCTTGTTGATTGGCTCTGGAAACACCATATATTTT. Translated: CASSLLIGSGNTIYF.

The chain is built from TRBV4-3 and TRBJ2-3; no clear D. The CDR3 is 15 amino acids. The V end lost 1 base, the J end lost 4 bases, and 12 bases lay between the germline ends. Per the germline V gene, CDR1 is LGHNA and CDR2 is YSLEER. DNA of the CDR3: TGCGCCAGCAGCCAAGTTTACGATTACTCAGATACGCAGTATTTT. It specifies CASSQVYDYSDTQYF.

The chain couples TRBV4-2 to TRBJ2-7, with TRBD2 identical over 9 bases. The germline gives CDR1 LGHNA, CDR2 YNFKEQ. V trimming: 0 bases; J trimming: 6 bases; junction bases outside the gene matches: 9. The CDR3 is 16 residues long. The DNA for the CDR3 is TGTGCCAGCAGCCAAGATAAGATAGCGGGAGTTCGCGAGCAGTACTTC. It is translated as CASSQDKIAGVREQYF.

The chain is built from TRBV9 and TRBJ2-5, with D perhaps matching TRBD1 or TRBD2 (5 bases each). The germline V gene has CDR1 SGDLS and CDR2 YYNGEE. The V and J ends lost 7 bases and 5 bases respectively, with 15 bases between them. This CDR3 has 13 residues. The CDR3 reads CASAWGPEETQYF. DNA of the CDR3: TGTGCCAGCGCCTGGGGACCGGAGGAGACCCAGTACTTC.

This rearrangement joins TRBV11-3 to TRBJ2-7; D gene ambiguous. The germline CDR1 and CDR2 sequences are SGHNT and YENEEA. Trimming stripped 1 base from V and 5 bases from J, with 15 bases between. The CDR3 contains 15 residues. In DNA, the CDR3 is TGTGCCAGCAGCTTAGGACAACAGCCCAGGAACGAGCAGTACTTC. Protein product: CASSLGQQPRNEQYF.

This chain links TRBV28 with TRBJ1-5; TRBD1 matches at 9 bases. The V gene's germline CDR1 is MDHEN and CDR2 SYDVKM. This CDR3 has 16 residues. V shed 7 bases and J 3 bases; nucleotides not matched to a gene: 10. Here the CDR3 DNA reads TGTGCCAGCAAAAAGACTGGGACAGGGCACAATCAGCCCCAGCATTTT. Residues: CASKKTGTGHNQPQHF. The full variable domain, completed using reference TRBV28 and TRBJ1-5, is DVKVTQSSRYLVKRTGEKVFLECVQDMDHENMFWYRQDPGLGLRLIYFSYDVKMKEKGDIPEGYSVSREKKERFSLILESASTNQTSMYLCASKKTGTGHNQPQHFGDGTRLSIL.

This clone was picked up a small number of times. CDR3 nucleotides: TGTGCCAGTAGTCCCCGGACTAGCGGGAGGGGAGAGACCCAGTACTTC. It specifies CASSPRTSGRGETQYF. The chain carries TRBV19 and TRBJ2-5; 15 positions agree with TRBD2. Per the germline V gene, CDR1 is LNHDA and CDR2 is SQIVND (reference sequence). The CDR3 has 16 amino acids. J was trimmed by 4 bases and V by 5 bases; bases with no gene match: 5.

V usage is TRBV5-4 and J usage is TRBJ1-2, with D possibly being TRBD1 (5 bases). This CDR3 contains 14 residues. Trimming removed 4 bases from V and 7 bases from J, with 17 bases in between. The germline CDR1 and CDR2 sequences are SGHNT and YYREEE (reference sequence). The CDR3 bases are TGTGCCAGCAGCCCTCCATCGGGGGAAGGTGGCTACACCTTC. It yields the protein CASSPPSGEGGYTF.

J is TRBJ2-7 and V is TRBV7-8, with 7 nucleotides matching TRBD1. This CDR3 contains 15 residues. Trimming at V came to 1 base and at J to 0 bases, leaving 3 bases not matched to a gene. The germline V gene encodes CDR1 SGHVS and CDR2 FQNEAQ. CDR3 region: CASSLVQGLSYEQYF. CDR3 nucleotide sequence: TGTGCCAGCAGCTTAGTACAGGGGCTCTCCTACGAGCAGTACTTC.

The CDR3 loop reads CASSRNQNSNQPQHF. CDR3 bases: TGTGCCAGCAGTCGTAACCAGAATAGCAATCAGCCCCAGCATTTT. The rearrangement uses TRBV28 and TRBJ1-5; D not resolved. The CDR3 is 15 amino acids. V was pared by 5 bases and J by 0 bases, with 11 bases between. Germline V CDR1 and CDR2: MDHEN, SYDVKM.

The gene calls are TRBV19 and TRBJ1-1; D is unclear. This CDR3 region has 14 residues. Germline V CDR1 and CDR2: LNHDA, SQIVND (reference sequence). Trimming took 3 bases from V and 1 from J, leaving 9 bases between them. The CDR3 protein is CASSIAHRNTEAFF. CDR3 DNA sequence: TGTGCCAGTAGTATTGCCCACCGGAACACTGAAGCTTTCTTT. The full variable domain, its missing parts supplied by reference TRBV19 and TRBJ1-1, is DGGITQSPKYLFRKEGQNVTLSCEQNLNHDAMYWYRQDPGQGLRLIYYSQIVNDFQKGDIAEGYSVSREKKESFPLTVTSAQKNPTAFYLCASSIAHRNTEAFFGQGTRLTVV.

The J gene is TRBJ2-1, the V gene TRBV11-3; D perhaps matches TRBD2 (6 bases). Germline loops: CDR1 SGHNT, CDR2 YENEEA. The V and J ends lost 3 bases and 4 bases respectively, with 16 bases between them. The length of the CDR3 is 16 residues. The chain's CDR3 is CASSFGGTLGYNEQFF. The DNA of the CDR3 is TGTGCCAGCAGCTTCGGGGGTACACTTGGGTACAATGAGCAGTTCTTC.

This clone was counted a few times. V gene TRBV2 combines with J gene TRBJ2-7; 10 nucleotides agree with TRBD2. V gave up 6 bases and J gave up 6 bases; unmatched junction bases: 14. This CDR3 spans 16 amino acids. Per germline, CDR1 SNHLY and CDR2 FYNNEI. The CDR3 bases are TGTGCCAGCAGCGCCAGGCCTAGCGGGAGAGTCACCGAGCAGTACTTC. It encodes CASSARPSGRVTEQYF.

Only a few counts were recorded for this clone. This sequence joins TRBV29-1 and TRBJ1-1; the match to TRBD1 covers 7 bases. J lost 7 bases, V lost 0 bases, and 8 bases had no gene match. This CDR3 has 14 amino acids. Germline CDR1 SQVTM, CDR2 ANQGSEA. The chain's CDR3 is CSVEDQTGKDEAFF. The CDR3 region has the DNA TGCAGCGTTGAAGATCAGACAGGGAAGGATGAAGCTTTCTTT.

V and J are TRBV11-3 and TRBJ2-1; either TRBD1 or TRBD2 may supply D (5 bases each). The CDR3 runs to 9 residues. V lost 9 bases and J 11 bases, leaving 8 bases between the germline ends. CDR1 is SGHNT and CDR2 is YENEEA in the germline V gene. This chain's CDR3 is CARGTKQFF. The DNA for the CDR3 is TGTGCCAGGGGGACCAAGCAGTTCTTC.

This clone has a count of ten or more. This chain connects TRBV28 to TRBJ2-5; D remains unclear. CDR1 is MDHEN and CDR2 is SYDVKM in the germline V gene. The CDR3 covers 12 residues. Trimming left V 3 bases short and J 10 bases short, with 12 bases between. The CDR3: CASSFLRNIQYF. The CDR3 DNA sequence: TGTGCCAGCAGTTTCCTTCGTAATATCCAGTACTTC.

The gene calls are TRBV9 and TRBJ1-3, with D unclear. Germline CDR1 reads SGDLS; CDR2 reads YYNGEE. There are 13 residues in the CDR3. With 5 bases removed from V and 4 bases from J, the gap between germline ends came to 10 bases. CDR3 loop: CASSLHRGNTIYF. The CDR3 DNA sequence: TGTGCCAGCAGTCTCCACCGGGGAAACACCATATATTTT.

The J gene is TRBJ2-1, the V gene TRBV27; D is tentatively TRBD1 or TRBD2 (7 bases each). V lost 4 bases and J lost 7, with 20 bases in between. Germline V gene sequence: CDR1 MNHEY, CDR2 SMNVEV (reference sequence). The CDR3 is made up of 16 amino acids. The CDR3 loop is CASSSQGRGNRNEQFF. CDR3 sequence (DNA): TGTGCCAGCAGTTCACAGGGGAGGGGAAACAGGAATGAGCAGTTCTTC.

This chain links TRBV5-8 with TRBJ2-7; D call uncertain. Trimming cost V 3 bases and J 3 bases, with 10 bases left between them. CDR1 SGHTS and CDR2 YDEGEE come from the germline V gene. This CDR3 has 13 residues. DNA for the CDR3: TGTGCCAGCAGCTCTCCGGGTGTCTACGAGCAGTACTTC. Residues: CASSSPGVYEQYF.

This clone was detected a few times. V and J are TRBV30 and TRBJ2-3, with D maybe TRBD1 (5 bases). The CDR3 contains 11 residues. The V gene lost 8 bases and the J gene lost 6 bases, with 12 bases spanning the gap. Per the germline V gene, CDR1 is GTSNPN and CDR2 is SVGIG (reference sequence). CDR3 residues: CAKQDLDTQYF. CDR3 DNA sequence: TGTGCCAAACAGGACCTTGATACGCAGTATTTT.

V and J are TRBV5-1 and TRBJ1-1; D remains unclear. The germline V and J ends were trimmed by 3 bases and 0 bases, with 15 bases remaining between them. Germline lookup yields CDR1 SGHRS and CDR2 YFSETQ. The CDR3 is 16 residues long. The chain's CDR3 is CASSSGLGGVNTEAFF. For the CDR3, the DNA is TGCGCCAGCAGCTCTGGCCTTGGCGGGGTGAACACTGAAGCTTTCTTT.

The chain has TRBV28 and TRBJ1-1, with a weak D call TRBD1 (5 bases). The CDR3 contains 14 residues. Germline values: CDR1 MDHEN, CDR2 SYDVKM. Trimming left V 7 bases short and J 5 bases short, with 17 bases between. Here the CDR3 reads CASNWGVYRTEAFF. In DNA form, the CDR3 reads TGTGCCAGCAATTGGGGGGTTTATCGAACTGAAGCTTTCTTT.

V usage is TRBV6-5 and J usage is TRBJ2-1; no reliable D call. The CDR3 length is 13 residues. CDR1 MNHEY and CDR2 SVGAGI come from the germline V gene. The ends were cut back, 4 bases at V and 9 bases at J, with 13 bases in the middle. The CDR3 reads CASSFRITGEQFF. The CDR3 nucleotides are TGTGCCAGCAGTTTCCGAATAACGGGTGAGCAGTTCTTC.

The rearrangement uses TRBV28 and TRBJ1-1, with a weak D call TRBD1 (6 bases). The CDR3 totals 16 residues. The V end lost 7 bases, the J end lost 4 bases, and 22 bases lay between the germline ends. Germline CDR1 and CDR2: MDHEN and SYDVKM. For the CDR3, the DNA is TGTGCCAGCACCCAAGGGGGTTCAATCGGTATCACTGAAGCTTTCTTT. Its translation is CASTQGGSIGITEAFF.

This clone was recorded a few times. This sequence joins TRBV7-3 and TRBJ2-3; 7 bases agree with TRBD1. Germline V gene data show CDR1 as SGHTA and CDR2 as FQGTGA. The V gene end was trimmed by 3 bases and the J gene end by 4 bases; junction bases not matched to a gene: 1. This CDR3 spans 13 amino acids. The CDR3 DNA sequence: TGTGCCAGCAGCTTGAGGGGGCCAGATACGCAGTATTTT. This sequence encodes CASSLRGPDTQYF.

The chain links TRBV7-9 to TRBJ2-7; 8 positions match TRBD1. The germline V gene encodes CDR1 SEHNR and CDR2 FQNEAQ (reference sequence). J was trimmed by 4 bases and V by 5 bases; bases with no gene match: 13. CDR3 length: 16 amino acids. This CDR3 reads CASSNIPGGADYEQYF. The DNA for the CDR3 is TGTGCCAGCAGCAATATACCAGGGGGCGCGGATTACGAGCAGTACTTC.

The V call is TRBV10-3, the J call TRBJ2-1, with 10 bases aligning to TRBD2. J lost 10 bases, V lost 11 bases, and 8 bases had no gene match. The CDR3 is 12 residues long. Germline CDR1 ENHRY, CDR2 SYGVKD. CDR3 protein: CASRLAGDEQFF. In DNA form, the CDR3 reads TGTGCCTCAAGGCTAGCGGGAGACGAGCAGTTCTTC.

The genes are TRBV28 and TRBJ2-7; D is possibly TRBD1 (5 bases). V shed 7 bases and J shed 0 bases, with 10 bases lying between them. Germline CDR1 and CDR2: MDHEN and SYDVKM. CDR3 size: 13 residues. The CDR3 sequence: CASKAGPSYEQYF. The CDR3 region has the DNA TGTGCCAGCAAAGCAGGGCCCTCCTACGAGCAGTACTTC.

This chain joins TRBV5-1 and TRBJ2-1; 8 bases are a match to TRBD2. With 4 bases clipped from V and 7 bases from J, the junction kept 4 bases outside the gene matches. The length of the CDR3 is 13 residues. The germline V gene has CDR1 SGHRS and CDR2 YFSETQ. CDR3 loop: CASSGTRFNEQFF. The CDR3 nucleotides read TGCGCCAGCAGCGGGACTAGATTTAATGAGCAGTTCTTC.

The genes are TRBV11-2 and TRBJ1-5; 10 bases are shared with TRBD1. Per germline, CDR1 SGHAT and CDR2 FQNNGV. The ends lost 5 bases at V and 2 bases at J; junction bases unmatched: 3. The CDR3 spans 15 residues. This CDR3 is CASSPGTGGNQPQHF. CDR3 DNA: TGTGCCAGCAGCCCAGGGACAGGGGGCAATCAGCCCCAGCATTTT. Full variable domain (rest looked up from reference TRBV11-2 and TRBJ1-5): EAGVAQSPRYKIIEKRQSVAFWCNPISGHATLYWYQQILGQGPKLLIQFQNNGVVDDSQLPKDRFSAERLKGVDSTLKIQPAKLEDSAVYLCASSPGTGGNQPQHFGDGTRLSIL.

V and J are TRBV7-2 and TRBJ2-7, with D possibly being TRBD1 or TRBD2 (5 bases each). Per the germline V gene, CDR1 is SGHTA and CDR2 is FQGNSA. There are 14 residues in the CDR3. The V end was cut by 9 bases, the J end by 2 bases, with 17 bases between. For the CDR3, the DNA is TGTGCCAGTCGCCCGGGGACGGGCCCCTACGAGCAGTACTTC. It encodes CASRPGTGPYEQYF.

The V and J genes are TRBV28 and TRBJ1-5, with a possible D match to TRBD1 (6 bases). With 5 bases removed from V and 2 bases from J, the gap between germline ends came to 16 bases. Germline V lookup: CDR1 MDHEN, CDR2 SYDVKM. The CDR3 totals 16 residues. The CDR3 spells CASSPRWGAGNQPQHF. In nucleotides, the CDR3 is TGTGCCAGCAGTCCAAGGTGGGGGGCTGGCAATCAGCCCCAGCATTTT.